This T cell receptor (beta chain) was profiled in a study of sequential checkpoint blockade in melanoma. Across the study: Arm A got nivolumab then ipilimumab; arm B the reverse, 1:1. After both sequences, patients received maintenance nivolumab.

Clones were sequenced by immunoSEQ multiplex PCR, and TCRdb holds only the in-frame ones, with some missing. In the table there are approximately 21,000 clones, approximately 80% of which are singletons. The treatment is: randomized to nivolumab then ipilimumab (arm A) or the reverse (arm B). None of the patients previously received DNA-damaging chemotherapy. From thawed PBMCs, live CD3+CD8+ cells negative for CD19 and CD56 were sorted. Trimming removed 5 bases at V and 6 bases at J, with 20 bases between. The CDR3 extends over 15 amino acids. Germline V gene lookup returns CDR1 SEHNR and CDR2 FQNEAQ (reference sequence).

This sequence originates from a human donor with melanoma. The chain couples TRBV7-9 to TRBJ2-7, with a weak D call TRBD2 (6 bases). The sequencing used CD8+ T cells sorted from blood (inferred from file names), collected from a patient given nivolumab and ipilimumab in sequence. CDR3 DNA sequence: TGTGCCAGCAGCCAATCTACTAGCCCTATCATCGAGCAGTACTTC. Its translation is CASSQSTSPIIEQYF.